Listed below are T cell receptor beta chains from one sample, sequenced in a study of T cells in localized non-small cell lung cancer. Only in-frame clones appear in the TCRdb table, and some are missing; sequencing was by immunoSEQ multiplex PCR. The sample lists about 21,000 clones, 88% occurring once. The material sequenced was peripheral blood mononuclear cells, taken before any cancer treatment. The receptors here all came from a male donor older than 55 with stage II lung adenocarcinoma. Both conserved end residues are part of each CDR3. Fields, in order: V gene, J gene, D gene, CDR3 length, clone size, CDR3 protein, CDR3 DNA. The D gene is left open where the match is weak. For some rows the clone size is stated as once, few or many, or as a class when expanded; others skip it.

>TRBV27|TRBJ1-4|.|15|.
CASSFRRGGSEKLFF
TGTGCCAGCAGTTTTAGAAGGGGTGGGAGCGAAAAACTGTTTTTT
>TRBV7-7|TRBJ2-5|TRBD2|13|.
CASSPERGGTQYF
TGTGCTAGCAGTCCCGAGCGGGGAGGGACCCAGTACTTC
>TRBV19|TRBJ2-3|TRBD2|18|.
CASSPSSSSGTSTDTQYF
TGTGCCAGTAGTCCCTCCTCATCTAGCGGGACAAGCACAGATACGCAGTATTTT
>TRBV29-1|TRBJ1-5|TRBD1|12|.
CSVTTGDTPQHF
TGCAGCGTAACCACAGGGGATACGCCCCAGCATTTT
>TRBV5-1|TRBJ2-2|TRBD1|16|medium-sized
CASSPEPGQGFGELFF
TGCGCCAGCAGCCCAGAACCGGGACAGGGTTTCGGGGAGCTGTTTTTT
>TRBV28|TRBJ2-7|.|11|.
CASSFSEKEYF
TGTGCCAGCAGTTTCAGTGAGAAAGAGTACTTC
>TRBV9|TRBJ2-2|.|14|.
CASSVVGNTGELFF
TGTGCCAGCAGCGTAGTAGGGAACACCGGGGAGCTGTTTTTT
>TRBV7-8|TRBJ2-1|TRBD1|15|.
CASSPGTGLYNEQFF
TGTGCCAGCAGCCCCGGGACAGGGTTGTACAATGAGCAGTTCTTC
>TRBV7-9|TRBJ2-7|.|11|.
CASRYGAEQYF
TGTGCCAGCAGGTATGGGGCCGAGCAGTACTTC
>TRBV6-5|TRBJ2-1|.|14|once
CASSYLASVPEQFF
TGTGCCAGCAGTTACCTAGCGTCAGTCCCTGAGCAGTTCTTC
>TRBV5-4|TRBJ2-5|.|14|.
CASSLEHLKETQYF
TGTGCCAGCAGCTTGGAACACCTTAAAGAGACCCAGTACTTC
>TRBV4-2|TRBJ2-5|TRBD2|17|few
CARTTAPVIAGTETQYF
TGTGCCAGAACTACCGCCCCTGTGATAGCGGGAACAGAGACCCAGTACTTC
>TRBV7-8|TRBJ2-7|TRBD2|17|.
CASSLGVSGRISYEQYF
TGTGCCAGCAGCTTAGGTGTTAGCGGGAGGATCTCCTACGAGCAGTACTTC
>TRBV7-9|TRBJ2-7|.|13|.
CASSLRGVYEQYF
TGTGCCAGCAGCTTAAGGGGAGTCTACGAGCAGTACTTC
>TRBV5-1|TRBJ2-3|.|13|.
CASSSSPTDTQYF
TGCGCCAGCAGCTCCTCGCCCACAGATACGCAGTATTTT
>TRBV6-5|TRBJ2-3|TRBD2|14|.
CASKTAGGADTQYF
TGTGCCAGCAAGACGGCCGGGGGGGCAGATACGCAGTATTTT
>TRBV7-3|TRBJ2-3|.|14|.
CASSLHSSTDTQYF
TGTGCCAGCAGCTTACACAGTAGCACAGATACGCAGTATTTT
>TRBV4-2|TRBJ1-5|.|16|.
CASSQEQGGSYQPQHF
TGTGCCAGCAGCCAAGAACAGGGAGGGTCCTATCAGCCCCAGCATTTT
>TRBV28|TRBJ2-2|.|12|.
CASSYDTGELFF
TGTGCCAGCAGCTACGACACCGGGGAGCTGTTTTTT
>TRBV5-1|TRBJ2-1|TRBD2|16|.
CASSPGTSGRLDEQFF
TGCGCCAGCAGCCCTGGGACTAGCGGGAGATTAGATGAGCAGTTCTTC